Listed here are 17 T cell receptor beta chains from one sample, sequenced in a study of blood T cell repertoires in COVID-19 (dated by TCRdb to 2020 to 2021). The library relied on the immunoSEQ multiplex PCR assay. TCRdb holds this immuneACCESS table with in-frame rearrangements only. Some clones are missing; in checked studies, unresolved V genes explain under half, and the rest has no known cause. This sample holds about 180,000 clones; approximately 88% were observed only once. The ten top clones hold 9% to 10% of the sample. Sequencing input: PBMCs or T cells enriched from blood (not recorded which). The source is a woman younger than 30 who had recovered from COVID-19.

The J gene is TRBJ2-7, the V gene TRBV6-2 or TRBV6-3; D might be TRBD1 (6 bases). Germline V CDR1 and CDR2: MNHEY, SVGEGT. CDR3 length equals 16 residues. Trimming took off 3 bases at V and 6 bases at J, with 21 bases between the two ends. The CDR3 reads CASSYFSQGPWGEQYF. CDR3 coding DNA: TGTGCCAGCAGTTATTTCAGCCAGGGGCCGTGGGGCGAGCAGTACTTC.

The gene calls are TRBV10-1 and TRBJ1-4; the D is unclear. The CDR3 contains 15 residues. Germline CDR1 WNHNN, CDR2 SYGVQD (reference sequence). V was trimmed by 9 bases and J by 0 bases, leaving 14 bases between them. In nucleotides, the CDR3 is TGCGCCAGTTCCCCGAGGGCTGCAACTAATGAAAAACTGTTTTTT. Amino acids: CASSPRAATNEKLFF.

The gene calls are TRBV4-3 and TRBJ2-2; weak D call: TRBD2 (6 bases). V was cut by 3 bases and J by 6 bases, with 14 bases left in between. Germline lookup yields CDR1 LGHNA and CDR2 YSLEER. The CDR3 runs to 15 residues. The CDR3 here is CASSQLSSGPGELFF. The CDR3 nucleotides read TGCGCCAGCAGCCAGCTCAGTAGCGGCCCCGGGGAGCTGTTTTTT.

The V call is TRBV29-1, the J call TRBJ2-2, with 8 bases aligning to TRBD1. From germline, CDR1 is SQVTM and CDR2 ANQGSEA. This CDR3 is built from 14 residues. V was clipped by 4 bases and J by 6 bases; unmatched bases: 7. CDR3 nucleotides: TGCAGCGTTGTAGAGGACAGGGTCCCCGGGGAGCTGTTTTTT. Translating it yields CSVVEDRVPGELFF.

This clone was counted once. This sequence joins TRBV15 and TRBJ1-4; possible D gene TRBD1, 5 bases. The CDR3 covers 18 residues. CDR1 is LNHNV, CDR2 YYDKDF, per germline (reference sequence). V lost 3 bases and J lost 8, with 25 bases in between. CDR3 bases: TGTGCCACCAGCAGGCTCATTCCCACCCCGGAGGGGCTGGAAAAACTGTTTTTT. This gives the protein CATSRLIPTPEGLEKLFF. The full variable domain, in which reference TRBV15 and TRBJ1-4 provide the parts outside the CDR3, is DAMVIQNPRYQVTQFGKPVTLSCSQTLNHNVMYWYQQKSSQAPKLLFHYYDKDFNNEADTPDNFQSRRPNTSFCFLDIRSPGLGDTAMYLCATSRLIPTPEGLEKLFFGSGTQLSVL.

CDR3 in amino acids: CASSSPGQVKATEAFF. CDR3 nucleotides: TGTGCCAGCAGTTCCCCGGGACAGGTTAAGGCCACTGAAGCTTTCTTT. This chain uses TRBV28 with TRBJ1-1; 8 bases match TRBD1. The germline gives CDR1 MDHEN, CDR2 SYDVKM. The CDR3 loop spans 16 amino acids. Losses at the gene ends were 4 bases for V and 4 bases for J; bases not matched to a gene: 11.

The chain is built from TRBV28 and TRBJ1-2, with TRBD1 matching over 9 bases. Germline CDR1 and CDR2: MDHEN and SYDVKM. The CDR3 totals 16 residues. After removal of 8 bases from V and 0 bases from J, the junction contained 10 bases not matched to a gene. The CDR3 reads CASLPGQGPANYGYTF. The CDR3 DNA reads as TGTGCCAGCCTACCGGGACAGGGCCCAGCTAACTATGGCTACACCTTC.

The J gene is TRBJ2-7, the V gene TRBV7-9; D remains unclear. The CDR3 loop spans 12 amino acids. Germline values: CDR1 SEHNR, CDR2 FQNEAQ (reference sequence). Trimming removed 4 bases from V and 2 bases from J, with 6 bases in between. The CDR3 loop is CASSSIPYEQYF. The DNA for the CDR3 is TGTGCCAGCAGCTCAATCCCCTACGAGCAGTACTTC.

The DNA of the CDR3 is TGCGCCAGCAGCCAAGATAGGGGAACCTACGAGCAGTACTTC. The encoded protein is CASSQDRGTYEQYF. V is TRBV4-3 and J is TRBJ2-7, with TRBD1 as a possible D gene (5 bases). This CDR3 is 14 amino acids long. Germline CDR1 LGHNA, CDR2 YSLEER. V dropped 0 bases and J dropped 2 bases, with 8 bases sitting between them.

V usage is TRBV5-4 and J usage is TRBJ2-2; 9 positions match TRBD2. Germline values: CDR1 SGHNT, CDR2 YYREEE (reference sequence). The CDR3 extends over 17 amino acids. V gave up 5 bases and J gave up 5 bases; unmatched junction bases: 13. The CDR3 DNA sequence: TGTGCCAGCAGTTCAGATCTAGCGGGGATTATTACCGGGGAGCTGTTTTTT. As protein: CASSSDLAGIITGELFF. Complete variable domain (other parts from reference TRBV5-4 and TRBJ2-2): ETGVTQSPTHLIKTRGQQVTLRCSSQSGHNTVSWYQQALGQGPQFIFQYYREEENGRGNFPPRFSGLQFPNYSSELNVNALELDDSALYLCASSSDLAGIITGELFFGEGSRLTVL.

This clone was observed a single time. V and J are TRBV19 and TRBJ2-7, with 9 bases identical to TRBD1. The V gene's germline CDR1 is LNHDA and CDR2 SQIVND (reference sequence). The length of the CDR3 is 15 residues. After removal of 5 bases from V and 6 bases from J, the junction contained 11 bases not matched to a gene. CDR3 amino acids: CASSRTGGASAEQYF. As DNA, the CDR3 is TGTGCCAGTAGTCGCACAGGGGGCGCTTCGGCCGAGCAGTACTTC.

The chain combines TRBV2 with TRBJ2-2; no firm D call. The V gene's germline CDR1 is SNHLY and CDR2 FYNNEI. The CDR3 loop spans 16 amino acids. V lost 4 bases, J lost 3 bases, and 15 bases lay in between. CDR3 region: CASSVTRQWDTGELFF. CDR3 bases: TGTGCCAGCAGTGTCACAAGACAATGGGACACCGGGGAGCTGTTTTTT.

The J gene is TRBJ2-1, the V gene TRBV9; maybe TRBD1 (5 bases). Germline V gene sequence: CDR1 SGDLS, CDR2 YYNGEE. The CDR3 is 15 amino acids. Trimming removed 3 bases from V and 0 bases from J, with 10 bases in between. Written as DNA, the CDR3 is TGTGCCAGCAGCGCTGGACACAACTCCTACAATGAGCAGTTCTTC. Encoded protein: CASSAGHNSYNEQFF.

In its sample, this clone was seen once. The chain employs TRBV5-4 and TRBJ1-1; TRBD1 aligns across 8 bases. Germline CDR1 and CDR2: SGHNT and YYREEE (reference sequence). The CDR3 consists of 17 residues. Unmatched junction bases numbered 9, after V lost 2 bases and J lost 0 bases. CDR3 nucleotides: TGTGCCAGCAGCTTACAGGGGGTTGATCTAATGAACACTGAAGCTTTCTTT. This gives the protein CASSLQGVDLMNTEAFF.

The J gene is TRBJ2-1, the V gene TRBV7-9; TRBD2 matches at 11 bases. Germline CDR1 is SEHNR and CDR2 is FQNEAQ (reference sequence). CDR3 length equals 18 residues. The J segment lost 1 base and the V segment lost 4 bases, leaving 9 bases of the junction unmatched. The DNA of the CDR3 is TGTGCCAGCAGCTCAATTAGCGGGAGGGCCGAATCCTACAATGAGCAGTTCTTC. The encoded protein is CASSSISGRAESYNEQFF.

The J gene is TRBJ1-2, the V gene TRBV5-1; 7 bases map to TRBD1. J was trimmed by 8 bases and V by 0 bases; bases with no gene match: 4. Germline values: CDR1 SGHRS, CDR2 YFSETQ. The CDR3 extends over 13 amino acids. For the CDR3, the DNA is TGCGCCAGCAGCTTGGAACAGGGGAGGGGCTACACCTTC. Its protein is CASSLEQGRGYTF.

CDR3 loop: CASSQQPKRAYYGADTQYF. The CDR3 DNA reads TGTGCCAGCAGCCAACAACCTAAGCGGGCCTACTACGGGGCAGATACGCAGTATTTT. V and J are TRBV3-1 (or the pseudogene TRBV3-2) and TRBJ2-3, with a possible D match to TRBD2 (6 bases). The CDR3 spans 19 residues. Trimming took off 2 bases at V and 4 bases at J, with 25 bases between the two ends. CDR1 and CDR2 (germline): LGHDT, YNNKEL (reference sequence).